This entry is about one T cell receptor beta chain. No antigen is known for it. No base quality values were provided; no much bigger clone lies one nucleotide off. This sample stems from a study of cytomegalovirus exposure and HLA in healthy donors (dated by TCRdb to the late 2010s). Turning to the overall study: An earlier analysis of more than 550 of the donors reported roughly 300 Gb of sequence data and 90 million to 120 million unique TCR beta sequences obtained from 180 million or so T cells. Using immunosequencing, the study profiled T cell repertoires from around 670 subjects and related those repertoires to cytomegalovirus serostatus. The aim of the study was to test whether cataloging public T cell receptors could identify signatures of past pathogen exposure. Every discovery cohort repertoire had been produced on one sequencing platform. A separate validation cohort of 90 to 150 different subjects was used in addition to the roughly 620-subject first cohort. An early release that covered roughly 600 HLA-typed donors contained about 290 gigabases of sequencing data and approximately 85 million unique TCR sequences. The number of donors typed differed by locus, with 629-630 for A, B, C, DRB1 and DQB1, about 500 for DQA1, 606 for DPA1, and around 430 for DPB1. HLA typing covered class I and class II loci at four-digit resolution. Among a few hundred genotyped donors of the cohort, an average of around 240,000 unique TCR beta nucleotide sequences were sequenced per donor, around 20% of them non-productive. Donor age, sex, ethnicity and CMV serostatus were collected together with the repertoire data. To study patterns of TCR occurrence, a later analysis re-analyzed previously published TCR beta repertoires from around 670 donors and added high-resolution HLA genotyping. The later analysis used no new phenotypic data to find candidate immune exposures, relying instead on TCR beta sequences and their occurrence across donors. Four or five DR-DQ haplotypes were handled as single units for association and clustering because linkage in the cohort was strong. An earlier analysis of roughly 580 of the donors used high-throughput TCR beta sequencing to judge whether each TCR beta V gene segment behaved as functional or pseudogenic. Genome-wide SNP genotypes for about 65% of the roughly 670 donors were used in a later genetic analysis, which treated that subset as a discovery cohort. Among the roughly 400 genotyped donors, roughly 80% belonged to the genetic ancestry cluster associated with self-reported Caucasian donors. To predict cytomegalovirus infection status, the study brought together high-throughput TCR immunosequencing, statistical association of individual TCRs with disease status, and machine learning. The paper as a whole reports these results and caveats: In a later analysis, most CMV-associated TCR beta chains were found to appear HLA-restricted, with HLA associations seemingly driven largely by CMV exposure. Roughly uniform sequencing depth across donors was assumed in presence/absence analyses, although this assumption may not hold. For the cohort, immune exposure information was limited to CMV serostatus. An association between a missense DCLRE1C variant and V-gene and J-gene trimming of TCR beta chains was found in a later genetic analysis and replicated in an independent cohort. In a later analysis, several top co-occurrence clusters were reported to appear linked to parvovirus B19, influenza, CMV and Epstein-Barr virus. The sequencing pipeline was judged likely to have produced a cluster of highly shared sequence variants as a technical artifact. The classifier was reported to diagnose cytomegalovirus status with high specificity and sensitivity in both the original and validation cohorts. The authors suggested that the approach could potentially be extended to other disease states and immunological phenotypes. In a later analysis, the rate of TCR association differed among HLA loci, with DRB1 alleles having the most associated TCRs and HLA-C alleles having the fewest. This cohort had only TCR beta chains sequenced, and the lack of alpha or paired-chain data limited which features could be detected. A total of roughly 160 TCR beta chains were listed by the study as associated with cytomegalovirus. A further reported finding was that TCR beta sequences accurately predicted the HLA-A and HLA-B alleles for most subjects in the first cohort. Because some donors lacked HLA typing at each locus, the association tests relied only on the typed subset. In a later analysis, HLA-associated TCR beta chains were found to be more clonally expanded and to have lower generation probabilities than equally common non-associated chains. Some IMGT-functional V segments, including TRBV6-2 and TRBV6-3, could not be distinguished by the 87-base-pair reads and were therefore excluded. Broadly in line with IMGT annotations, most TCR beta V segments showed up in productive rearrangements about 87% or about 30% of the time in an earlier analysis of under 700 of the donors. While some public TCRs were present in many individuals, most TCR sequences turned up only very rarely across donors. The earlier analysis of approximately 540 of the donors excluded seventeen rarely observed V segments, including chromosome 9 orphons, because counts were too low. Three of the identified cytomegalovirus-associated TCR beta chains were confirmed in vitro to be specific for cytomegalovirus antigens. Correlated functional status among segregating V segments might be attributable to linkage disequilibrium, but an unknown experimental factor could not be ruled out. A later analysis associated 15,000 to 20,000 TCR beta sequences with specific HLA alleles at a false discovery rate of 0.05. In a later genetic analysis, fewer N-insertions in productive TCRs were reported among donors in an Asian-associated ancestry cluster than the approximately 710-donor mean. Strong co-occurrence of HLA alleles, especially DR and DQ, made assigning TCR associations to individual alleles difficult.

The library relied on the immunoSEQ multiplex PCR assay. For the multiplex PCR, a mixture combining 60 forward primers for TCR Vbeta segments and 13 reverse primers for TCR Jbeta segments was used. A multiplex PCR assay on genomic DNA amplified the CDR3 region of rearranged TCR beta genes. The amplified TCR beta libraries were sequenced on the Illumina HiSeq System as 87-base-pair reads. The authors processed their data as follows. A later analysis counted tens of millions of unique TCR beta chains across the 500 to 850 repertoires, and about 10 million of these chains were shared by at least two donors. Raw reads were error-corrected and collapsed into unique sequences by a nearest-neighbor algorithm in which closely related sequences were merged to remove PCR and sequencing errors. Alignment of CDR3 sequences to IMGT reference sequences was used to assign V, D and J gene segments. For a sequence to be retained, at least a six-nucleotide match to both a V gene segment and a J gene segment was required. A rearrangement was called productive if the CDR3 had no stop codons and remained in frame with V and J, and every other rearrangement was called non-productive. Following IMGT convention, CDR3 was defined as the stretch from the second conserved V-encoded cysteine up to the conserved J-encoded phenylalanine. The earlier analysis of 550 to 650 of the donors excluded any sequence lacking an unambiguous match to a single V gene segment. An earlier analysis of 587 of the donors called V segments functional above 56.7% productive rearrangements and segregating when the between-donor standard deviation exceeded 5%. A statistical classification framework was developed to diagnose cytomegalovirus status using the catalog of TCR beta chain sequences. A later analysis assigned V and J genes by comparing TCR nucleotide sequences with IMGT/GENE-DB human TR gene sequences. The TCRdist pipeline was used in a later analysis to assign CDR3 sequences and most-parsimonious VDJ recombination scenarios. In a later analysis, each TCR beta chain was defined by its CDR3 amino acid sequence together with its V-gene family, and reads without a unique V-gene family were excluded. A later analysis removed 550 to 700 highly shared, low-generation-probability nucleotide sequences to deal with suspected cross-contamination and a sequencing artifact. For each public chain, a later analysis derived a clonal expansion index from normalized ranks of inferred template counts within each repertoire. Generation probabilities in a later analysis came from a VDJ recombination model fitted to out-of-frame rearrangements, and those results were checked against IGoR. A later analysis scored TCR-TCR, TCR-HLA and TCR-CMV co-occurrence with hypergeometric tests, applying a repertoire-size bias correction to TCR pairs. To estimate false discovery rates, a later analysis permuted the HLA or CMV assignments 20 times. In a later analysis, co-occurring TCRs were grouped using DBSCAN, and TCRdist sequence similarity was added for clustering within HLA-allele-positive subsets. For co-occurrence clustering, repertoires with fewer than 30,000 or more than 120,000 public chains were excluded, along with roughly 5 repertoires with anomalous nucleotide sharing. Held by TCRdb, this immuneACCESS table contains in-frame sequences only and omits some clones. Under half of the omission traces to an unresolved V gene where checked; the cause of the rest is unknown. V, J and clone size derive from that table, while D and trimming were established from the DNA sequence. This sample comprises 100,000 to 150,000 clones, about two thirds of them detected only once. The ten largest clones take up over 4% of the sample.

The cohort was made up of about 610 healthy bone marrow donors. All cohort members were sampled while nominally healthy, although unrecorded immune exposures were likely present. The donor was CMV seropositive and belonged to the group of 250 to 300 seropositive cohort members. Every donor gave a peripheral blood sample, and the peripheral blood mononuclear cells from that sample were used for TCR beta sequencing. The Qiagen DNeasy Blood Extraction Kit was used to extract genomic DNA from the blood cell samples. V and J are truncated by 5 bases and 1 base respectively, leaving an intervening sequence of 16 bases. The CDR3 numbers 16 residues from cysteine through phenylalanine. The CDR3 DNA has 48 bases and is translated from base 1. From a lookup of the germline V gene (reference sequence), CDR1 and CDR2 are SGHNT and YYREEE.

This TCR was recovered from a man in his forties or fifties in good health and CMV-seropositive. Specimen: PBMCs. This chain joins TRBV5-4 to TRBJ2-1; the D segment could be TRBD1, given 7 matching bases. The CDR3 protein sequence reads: CASSFSTGRSYNEQFF. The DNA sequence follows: TGTGCCAGCAGTTTTTCGACAGGGAGGTCCTACAATGAGCAGTTCTTC.